These 24 T cell receptor beta chains came from one sample sequenced in a study of blood T cell repertoires in COVID-19. The data were produced by immunoSEQ multiplex PCR, yet TCRdb's version contains in-frame clones alone and is incomplete. There are approximately 500,000 clones in the sample; roughly 85% occur only once, and approximately 2.9% lies in the top ten. Specimen: peripheral blood. The source is a human donor in a cohort sampled during active COVID-19.

This clone was picked up one time. The rearrangement joins TRBV2 to TRBJ2-7, with 9 bases matching TRBD1. CDR1 is SNHLY, CDR2 FYNNEI, per germline. The V segment lost 4 bases and the J segment 3 bases; nucleotides outside the gene matches: 1. CDR3 length: 13 residues. This CDR3 is CASSGGQGYEQYF. In nucleotides, the CDR3 is TGTGCCAGCAGTGGGGGACAGGGCTACGAGCAGTACTTC.

The V call is TRBV10-3, the J call TRBJ1-1; TRBD1 aligns across 10 bases. The length of the CDR3 is 15 residues. Unmatched junction bases numbered 10, after V lost 2 bases and J lost 10 bases. Per the germline V gene, CDR1 is ENHRY and CDR2 is SYGVKD. DNA of the CDR3: TGTGCCATCAGTGAGACAAGAGACAGGGGGCGTGCAGCTTTCTTT. It is translated as CAISETRDRGRAAFF.

V is TRBV30 and J is TRBJ1-5, with D maybe TRBD1 (5 bases). CDR1 is GTSNPN, CDR2 SVGIG, per germline (reference sequence). This CDR3 has 19 amino acids. V lost 1 base, J lost 0 bases, and 22 bases lay in between. The CDR3 sequence is CAWSEDIGHPSYSNQPQHF. CDR3 bases: TGTGCCTGGAGTGAAGACATAGGACATCCATCCTATAGCAATCAGCCCCAGCATTTT.

CDR3 coding DNA: TGTGCCGAGGCGACTAGCCCCGCAATCTACGAGCAGTACTTC. This encodes CAEATSPAIYEQYF. The chain combines TRBV19 with TRBJ2-7, with 7 bases aligning to TRBD2. Per the germline V gene, CDR1 is LNHDA and CDR2 is SQIVND (reference sequence). The trim removed 11 bases at V and 3 bases at J, leaving 13 bases unmatched. This CDR3 contains 14 residues.

The J gene is TRBJ2-7, the V gene TRBV7-8; TRBD2 agrees at 14 bases. With 4 bases clipped from V and 3 bases from J, the junction kept 2 bases outside the gene matches. This CDR3 spans 15 amino acids. The germline V gene encodes CDR1 SGHVS and CDR2 FQNEAQ. CDR3 sequence reads: CASSWGLAGVYEQYF. The CDR3 coding sequence is TGTGCCAGCAGCTGGGGACTAGCGGGAGTCTACGAGCAGTACTTC. Full variable domain (outside the CDR3, taken from reference TRBV7-8 and TRBJ2-7): GAGVSQSPRYKVAKRGQDVALRCDPISGHVSLFWYQQALGQGPEFLTYFQNEAQLDKSGLPSDRFFAERPEGSVSTLKIQRTQQEDSAVYLCASSWGLAGVYEQYFGPGTRLTVT.

The rearrangement links TRBV9 to TRBJ2-5, with 12 bases fitting TRBD1. The trim removed 2 bases at V and 4 bases at J, leaving 6 bases unmatched. The CDR3 length is 16 residues. The germline gives CDR1 SGDLS, CDR2 YYNGEE. The CDR3 bases are TGTGCCAGCAGCGTCGGGACAGGGGGCTTTGGAGAGACCCAGTACTTC. This encodes CASSVGTGGFGETQYF.

The chain carries TRBV6-1 and TRBJ2-1, with D possibly TRBD2 on 6 matching bases. Germline CDR1 is MNHNS and CDR2 is SASEGT. CDR3 size: 16 residues. V was clipped by 3 bases and J by 5 bases, with 17 bases between them. The CDR3 sequence is CASSDPFLPSDNEQFF. The CDR3 DNA follows: TGTGCCAGCAGTGACCCTTTTTTACCTAGCGACAATGAGCAGTTCTTC.

The CDR3 bases are TGCGCCAGCAGTAATGACAGGGGAAGTGAAGCTTTCTTT. Residues: CASSNDRGSEAFF. V and J are TRBV10-1 and TRBJ1-1, with 8 bases aligning to TRBD1. The CDR3 has 13 residues. V shed 5 bases, J shed 7 bases, and the junction held 6 bases outside the gene matches. Germline assignment: CDR1 WNHNN and CDR2 SYGVQD (reference sequence).

In this sample, this clone turned up a few times. The V gene is TRBV30, the J gene TRBJ1-5, with D hard to call. Germline loops: CDR1 GTSNPN, CDR2 SVGIG (reference sequence). Trimming removed 2 bases from V and 10 bases from J, with 12 bases in between. The CDR3 totals 12 residues. The CDR3 nucleotides read TGTGCCTGGAGTAAATCTGAGAAACCCCAGCATTTT. This sequence encodes CAWSKSEKPQHF.

The rearrangement uses TRBV6-1 and TRBJ2-1; D is possibly TRBD2 (6 bases). V was clipped by 1 base and J by 5 bases, with 9 bases between them. The V gene's germline CDR1 is MNHNS and CDR2 SASEGT. This CDR3 has 14 residues. Here the CDR3 DNA reads TGTGCCAGCAGTGAAGGGGGACTCGACAATGAGCAGTTCTTC. It yields the protein CASSEGGLDNEQFF.

This clone was picked up a small number of times. Additional DNA sequences in this sample encode the identical CDR3. V gene TRBV30 combines with J gene TRBJ2-5; no definite D call. CDR1 GTSNPN and CDR2 SVGIG come from the germline V gene (reference sequence). V gave up 0 bases and J gave up 4 bases, with 6 bases separating them. The CDR3 is made up of 12 amino acids. The CDR3 sequence: CAWSVRGETQYF. DNA of the CDR3: TGTGCCTGGAGTGTACGCGGAGAGACCCAGTACTTC.

The chain uses TRBV6-6 and TRBJ1-1; no reliable D call. V was clipped by 7 bases and J by 3 bases, with 18 bases between them. The V gene's germline CDR1 is MNHNY and CDR2 SVGAGI (reference sequence). This CDR3 has 15 residues. The CDR3, as DNA: TGTGCCAGCACCTTCTCCCCCCGCAGTTACACTGAAGCTTTCTTT. Protein: CASTFSPRSYTEAFF.

About this clone itself: Other DNA sequences in the same sample also yield this CDR3. This rearrangement joins TRBV12-3 or TRBV12-4 to TRBJ1-1; D not resolved. The V end lost 3 bases, the J end lost 2 bases, and 7 bases lay between the germline ends. The CDR3 has 13 amino acids. DNA of the CDR3: TGTGCCAGCAGTTTGGCACTAAACACTGAAGCTTTCTTT. It encodes CASSLALNTEAFF.

This clone occurred once. The chain links TRBV5-6 to TRBJ1-2; 7 bases map to TRBD1. This CDR3 spans 13 amino acids. Germline V CDR1 and CDR2: SGHDT, YYEEEE. The V segment lost 4 bases and the J segment 6 bases; nucleotides outside the gene matches: 6. The CDR3 region is CASSRGTENGYTF. In DNA form, the CDR3 reads TGTGCCAGCAGCCGGGGGACAGAGAATGGCTACACCTTC.

The chain links TRBV9 to TRBJ1-1; D might be TRBD1 (5 bases). The ends were cut back, 0 bases at V and 7 bases at J, with 16 bases in the middle. Germline V gene lookup returns CDR1 SGDLS and CDR2 YYNGEE. The CDR3 runs 15 residues. The CDR3 DNA follows: TGTGCCAGCAGCGTAGCTTTGGGGCCCGTGGGTGAAGCTTTCTTT. Translating it yields CASSVALGPVGEAFF.

CDR3: CASSYRGFSYNEQFF. The CDR3 DNA sequence: TGTGCCAGCAGTTACAGGGGGTTTTCCTACAATGAGCAGTTCTTC. This rearrangement joins TRBV7-2 to TRBJ2-1, with 8 bases matching TRBD1. There are 15 residues in the CDR3. Germline V gives CDR1 SGHTA, CDR2 FQGNSA. J was trimmed by 1 base and V by 6 bases; bases with no gene match: 5.

The chain employs TRBV28 and TRBJ2-4; D may be TRBD2 (6 bases). V lost 5 bases and J 1 base, leaving 15 bases between the germline ends. The CDR3 extends over 16 amino acids. CDR1 MDHEN and CDR2 SYDVKM come from the germline V gene. The CDR3 DNA reads as TGTGCCAGCAGTCCCGGTGGCGGGATGGCCAAAAACATTCAGTACTTC. Encoded protein: CASSPGGGMAKNIQYF.

V and J are TRBV9 and TRBJ2-1, with 12 bases aligning to TRBD2. J lost 8 bases, V lost 7 bases, and 4 bases had no gene match. This CDR3 region has 13 residues. Germline values: CDR1 SGDLS, CDR2 YYNGEE. The DNA for the CDR3 is TGTGCCAGCGGACTAGCGGGGCAGGATGAGCAGTTCTTC. It yields the protein CASGLAGQDEQFF.

This rearrangement joins TRBV29-1 to TRBJ2-5; TRBD1 aligns across 7 bases. Germline V lookup: CDR1 SQVTM, CDR2 ANQGSEA. Germline trimming cut 7 bases from V and 5 bases from J; bases unmatched to any gene: 4. This CDR3 comprises 11 residues. DNA for the CDR3: TGCAGCGGCGCGGACAGGGAGACCCAGTACTTC. It codes for CSGADRETQYF.

The sample holds one count of this clone. The chain employs TRBV6-2 or TRBV6-3 and TRBJ1-2; possible D gene TRBD1, 5 bases. Trimming removed 6 bases from V and 1 base from J, with 18 bases in between. The germline V gene encodes CDR1 MNHEY and CDR2 SVGEGT. This CDR3 spans 16 amino acids. The chain's CDR3 is CASSYNQQAGNYGYTF. CDR3 bases: TGTGCCAGCAGCTATAACCAACAGGCCGGTAACTATGGCTACACCTTC.

Note on this clone: Within the sample, other DNA sequences also encode this same CDR3. The gene calls are TRBV5-1 and TRBJ1-1, with TRBD1 matching 7 bases. V gave up 3 bases and J gave up 0 bases; unmatched junction bases: 5. This CDR3 region has 15 residues. The germline V gene encodes CDR1 SGHRS and CDR2 YFSETQ. The CDR3 is CASSSVGQLNTEAFF. CDR3 in DNA: TGCGCCAGCAGCTCCGTGGGACAGTTGAACACTGAAGCTTTCTTT.

This chain connects TRBV28 to TRBJ2-7; D is possibly TRBD1 (5 bases). V lost 7 bases and J 5 bases, leaving 9 bases between the germline ends. Germline loops: CDR1 MDHEN, CDR2 SYDVKM. The CDR3 length is 11 residues. The CDR3: CASTTTDEQYF. The CDR3 DNA follows: TGTGCCAGCACAACGACAGACGAGCAGTACTTC.

This clone has only a few counts. This chain links TRBV25-1 with TRBJ1-1; weak D call: TRBD1 (6 bases). The CDR3 totals 11 residues. The germline CDR1 and CDR2 sequences are MGHDK and SYGVNS. The CDR3 DNA reads as TGTGCGGTACAGGGGAACACTGAAGCTTTCTTT. It is translated as CAVQGNTEAFF.

This chain joins TRBV7-3 and TRBJ2-2; TRBD1 agrees at 8 bases. Germline loops: CDR1 SGHTA, CDR2 FQGTGA. The ends lost 3 bases at V and 1 base at J; junction bases unmatched: 4. There are 16 residues in the CDR3. As DNA, the CDR3 is TGTGCCAGCAGCTTTCCGGGACAGGAGAACACCGGGGAGCTGTTTTTT. It specifies CASSFPGQENTGELFF.